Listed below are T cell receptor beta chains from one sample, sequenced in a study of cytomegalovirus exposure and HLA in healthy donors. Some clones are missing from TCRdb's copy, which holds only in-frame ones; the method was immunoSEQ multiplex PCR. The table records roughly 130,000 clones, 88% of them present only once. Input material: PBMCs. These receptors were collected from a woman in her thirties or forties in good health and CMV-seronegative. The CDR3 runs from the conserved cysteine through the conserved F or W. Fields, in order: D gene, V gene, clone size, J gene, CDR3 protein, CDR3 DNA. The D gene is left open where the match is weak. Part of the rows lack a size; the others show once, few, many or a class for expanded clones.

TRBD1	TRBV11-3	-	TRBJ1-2	CASSLGDRDYGYTF	TGTGCCAGCAGCTTAGGGGACAGAGACTATGGCTACACCTTC
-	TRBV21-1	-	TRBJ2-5	CASSKTPSESEEAQYF	TGTGCCAGCAGCAAAACCCCTAGCGAGTCAGAAGAGGCCCAGTACTTC
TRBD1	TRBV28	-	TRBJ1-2	CASSLYLTGDPKGGYTF	TGTGCCAGCAGTCTGTACCTGACAGGGGACCCTAAGGGTGGCTACACCTTC
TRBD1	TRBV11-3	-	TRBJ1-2	CASSQQGVNYGYTF	TGTGCCAGCAGCCAACAGGGGGTTAACTATGGCTACACCTTC
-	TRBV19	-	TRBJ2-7	CASSIGQNPPYEQYF	TGTGCCAGTAGCATAGGGCAGAATCCTCCATACGAGCAGTACTTC
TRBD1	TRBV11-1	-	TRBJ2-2	CASSLSTGVRTGELFF	TGTGCCAGCAGCTTATCCACAGGGGTGAGGACCGGGGAGCTGTTTTTT
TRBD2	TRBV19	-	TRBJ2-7	CASRRTSGSAHEQYF	TGTGCCAGTAGGAGGACTAGCGGGAGTGCCCACGAGCAGTACTTC
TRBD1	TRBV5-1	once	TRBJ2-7	CASSLGQGQALFEQYF	TGCGCCAGCAGCTTGGGCCAGGGACAGGCCTTGTTTGAGCAGTACTTC
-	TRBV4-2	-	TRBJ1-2	CASSQDQGRYGYTF	TGTGCCAGCAGCCAAGATCAGGGGCGATACGGCTACACCTTC
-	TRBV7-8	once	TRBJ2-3	CASSQTRFATDTQYF	TGTGCCAGCAGCCAAACTAGGTTTGCAACAGATACGCAGTATTTT
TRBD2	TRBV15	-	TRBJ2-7	CATSRGLAGVGEQYF	TGTGCCACCAGCAGAGGACTAGCGGGAGTGGGGGAGCAGTACTTC
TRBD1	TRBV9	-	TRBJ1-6	CASSVDREFNSPLHF	TGTGCCAGCAGCGTGGACAGGGAGTTTAATTCACCCCTCCACTTT
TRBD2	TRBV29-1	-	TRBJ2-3	CSVRDGGGQDTQYF	TGCAGCGTGCGCGACGGGGGGGGTCAGGATACGCAGTATTTT
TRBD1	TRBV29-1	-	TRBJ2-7	CSVIQGAAYEQYF	TGCAGCGTCATACAGGGGGCCGCCTACGAGCAGTACTTC
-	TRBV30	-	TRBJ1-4	CAWSARGTIKLFF	TGTGCCTGGAGCGCCCGGGGGACTATAAAACTGTTTTTT
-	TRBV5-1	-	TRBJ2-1	CASSGRLAPNYNEQFF	TGCGCCAGCAGCGGAAGGCTAGCGCCAAACTACAATGAGCAGTTCTTC
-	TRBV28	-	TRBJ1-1	CASKEGGGNTEAFF	TGTGCCAGCAAAGAAGGCGGGGGAAACACTGAAGCTTTCTTT
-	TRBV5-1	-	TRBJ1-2	CASSPSEINYGYTF	TGCGCCAGCAGCCCCTCCGAGATAAACTATGGCTACACCTTC
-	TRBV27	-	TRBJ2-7	CASSLGLDRAYEQYF	TGTGCCAGCAGTTTAGGACTGGACAGAGCCTACGAGCAGTACTTC
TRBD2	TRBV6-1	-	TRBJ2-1	CASRLAGGNNEQFF	TGTGCCAGCAGATTAGCGGGAGGGAACAATGAGCAGTTCTTC
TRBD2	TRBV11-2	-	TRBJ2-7	CASSRTSPSYEQYF	TGTGCCAGCAGTCGGACTAGCCCCTCCTACGAGCAGTACTTC
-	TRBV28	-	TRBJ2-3	CASSFWGADDTQYF	TGTGCCAGCAGTTTCTGGGGAGCCGATGATACGCAGTATTTT
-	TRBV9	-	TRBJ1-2	CASSPGQLTTNYGYTF	TGTGCCAGCAGCCCCGGACAGCTAACCACTAACTATGGCTACACCTTC
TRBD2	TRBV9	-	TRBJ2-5	CASSVRLAGGQETQYF	TGTGCCAGCAGCGTCAGACTAGCGGGAGGACAAGAGACCCAGTACTTC
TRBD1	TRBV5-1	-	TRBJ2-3	CASSTGTGDADTQYF	TGCGCCAGCAGCACCGGGACAGGGGATGCAGATACGCAGTATTTT
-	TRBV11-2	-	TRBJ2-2	CASSSPTGELFF	TGTGCCAGCAGCTCCCCGACTGGGGAGCTGTTTTTT
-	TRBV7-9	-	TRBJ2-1	CASSQQSGTYNEQFF	TGTGCCAGCAGTCAGCAAAGCGGAACCTACAATGAGCAGTTCTTC
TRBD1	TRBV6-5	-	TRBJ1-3	CASGTGGAPGNTIYF	TGTGCCAGCGGAACAGGGGGCGCGCCTGGAAACACCATATATTTT
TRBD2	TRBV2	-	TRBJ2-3	CASSVGSGADTQYF	TGTGCCAGCAGTGTAGGTAGCGGGGCAGATACGCAGTATTTT
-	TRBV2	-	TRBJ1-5	CASEGDNYQPQHF	TGTGCCAGCGAGGGGGACAACTATCAGCCCCAGCATTTT
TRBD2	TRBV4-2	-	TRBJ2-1	CASSTSGRASNEQFF	TGTGCCAGCTCTACTAGCGGGAGGGCCTCCAATGAGCAGTTCTTC
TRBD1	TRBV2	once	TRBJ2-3	CARIRQGAWTDTQYF	TGTGCCAGAATTAGACAGGGGGCTTGGACAGATACGCAGTATTTT
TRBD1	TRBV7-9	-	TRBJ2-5	CASSFPDRVGETQYF	TGTGCCAGCAGCTTCCCCGACAGGGTTGGGGAGACCCAGTACTTC
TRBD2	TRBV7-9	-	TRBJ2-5	CSSTLGGGETQYF	TGTTCCAGCACCCTGGGGGGGGGAGAGACCCAGTACTTC
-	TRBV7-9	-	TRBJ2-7	CASSPMVAGNYEQYF	TGTGCCAGCAGCCCGATGGTCGCGGGGAACTACGAGCAGTACTTC
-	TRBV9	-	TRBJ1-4	CASSVGGRTSNEKLFF	TGTGCCAGCAGCGTAGGGGGGCGAACTTCCAATGAAAAACTGTTTTTT
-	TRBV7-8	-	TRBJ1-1	CASSLVTGNTEAFF	TGTGCCAGCAGCTTAGTTACAGGGAACACTGAAGCTTTCTTT
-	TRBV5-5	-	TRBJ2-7	CASSLVYSRRGYEQYF	TGTGCCAGCAGCCTCGTTTACTCCCGGAGGGGCTACGAGCAGTACTTC
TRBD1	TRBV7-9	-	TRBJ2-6	CASSFGTGSTGANVLTF	TGTGCCAGCAGCTTCGGGACAGGGTCGACTGGGGCCAACGTCCTGACTTTC
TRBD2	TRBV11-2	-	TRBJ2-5	CASSWGPGTSGSLGETQYF	TGTGCCAGCAGCTGGGGGCCCGGGACTAGCGGGAGTTTGGGAGAGACCCAGTACTTC
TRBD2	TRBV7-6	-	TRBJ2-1	CASGTGLAGVNEQFF	TGTGCCAGCGGGACGGGACTAGCGGGAGTAAATGAGCAGTTCTTC
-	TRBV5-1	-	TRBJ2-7	CASSREAGSGEQYF	TGCGCCAGCAGCAGGGAGGCGGGGTCGGGCGAGCAGTACTTC
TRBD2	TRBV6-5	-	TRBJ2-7	CASRPGLAGGSEQYF	TGTGCCAGCAGGCCCGGACTAGCGGGGGGTTCCGAGCAGTACTTC
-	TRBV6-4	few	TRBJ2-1	CASSDTPDQGGPLFF	TGTGCCAGCAGTGACACCCCGGATCAAGGAGGGCCACTGTTCTTC
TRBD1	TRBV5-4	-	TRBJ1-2	CASSWRDRGGDGYTF	TGTGCCAGCAGCTGGAGGGACAGGGGGGGAGATGGCTACACCTTC
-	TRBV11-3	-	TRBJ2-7	CASSLVTGAYEQYF	TGTGCCAGCAGCTTAGTGACAGGAGCCTACGAGCAGTACTTC
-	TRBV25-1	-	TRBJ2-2	CASSDRVNTGELFF	TGTGCCAGCAGTGACAGGGTGAACACCGGGGAGCTGTTTTTT
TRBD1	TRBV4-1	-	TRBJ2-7	CASSQGGTAAYEQYF	TGCGCCAGCAGCCAAGGTGGGACAGCAGCCTACGAGCAGTACTTC
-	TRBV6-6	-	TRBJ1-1	CASTRGGLNTEAFF	TGTGCCAGCACCCGCGGGGGGTTGAACACTGAAGCTTTCTTT